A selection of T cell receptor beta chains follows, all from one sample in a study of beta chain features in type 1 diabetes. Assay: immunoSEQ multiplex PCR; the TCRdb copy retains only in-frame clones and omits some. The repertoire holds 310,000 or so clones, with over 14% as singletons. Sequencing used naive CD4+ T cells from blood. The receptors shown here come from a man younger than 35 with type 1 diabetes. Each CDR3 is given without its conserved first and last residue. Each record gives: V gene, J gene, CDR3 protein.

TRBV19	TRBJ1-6	ASSVGAYNSPLH
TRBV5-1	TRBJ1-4	ASSYDRGLRV
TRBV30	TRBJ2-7	AWSVGGVVDEQY
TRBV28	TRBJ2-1	ASSLGASYNEQF
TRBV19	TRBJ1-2	ASSRRTGAYGYT
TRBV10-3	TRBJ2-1	AISESTGTGRF
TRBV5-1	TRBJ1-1	ASSFDRGLNEAF
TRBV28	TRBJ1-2	ASSPGQGNYGYT
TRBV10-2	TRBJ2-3	ASSEWRGDADTQY
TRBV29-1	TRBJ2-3	SVGGRATDTQY
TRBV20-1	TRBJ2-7	SALGLGEQY
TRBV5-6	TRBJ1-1	ASSLTPNTEAF
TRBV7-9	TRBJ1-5	ASSSYGRSGDSNQPQH
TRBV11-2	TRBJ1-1	ASSPLPGQGWTEAF
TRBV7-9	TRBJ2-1	ASSLLRSSYNEQF
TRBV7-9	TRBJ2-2	ASSFRTENTGELF
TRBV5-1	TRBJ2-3	ASSLGTSTDTQY
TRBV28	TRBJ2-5	ASSPGGQETQY
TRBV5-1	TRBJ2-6	ASSLGQGNSGANVLT
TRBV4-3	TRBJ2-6	ASSLRALTSGANVLT
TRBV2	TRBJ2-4	ATQEASRQY
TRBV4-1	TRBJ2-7	ASSPGTSGRYGTYEQY
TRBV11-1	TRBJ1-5	ASSQEGSNQPQH
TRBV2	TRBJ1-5	ASRVGQGAYQPQH
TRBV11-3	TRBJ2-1	ASSFADNEQF
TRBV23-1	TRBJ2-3	ASIGTQY
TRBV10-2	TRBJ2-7	ASSEVAGGDFGQY
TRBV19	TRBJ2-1	ASGRGAGGVGNEQF
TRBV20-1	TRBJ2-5	SAAQETQY
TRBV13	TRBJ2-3	ASSLTRGIVTDTQY
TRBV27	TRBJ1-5	ASSRYSNQPQH
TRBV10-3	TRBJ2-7	AISDQGIPYEQY
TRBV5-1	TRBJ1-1	ASSLSGQGAF
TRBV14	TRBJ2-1	ASSRRLAGYNEQF
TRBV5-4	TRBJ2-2	ASSGTSGRASGELF
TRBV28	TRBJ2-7	ASSLASGIYEQY
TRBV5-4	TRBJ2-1	ASSATRGGNEQF
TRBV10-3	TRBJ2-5	AISPGGGETQY
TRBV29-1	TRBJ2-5	SVESPRRQGAEETQY
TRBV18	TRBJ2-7	ASSASQPGQSYEQY
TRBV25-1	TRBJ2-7	ASRGTGSSYEQY
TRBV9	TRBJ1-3	ASSSRANGNTIY
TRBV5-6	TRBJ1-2	ASSFGDYGYT
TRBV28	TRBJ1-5	ASSGVDQPQH
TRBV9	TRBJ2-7	ASSVSPVTGQY
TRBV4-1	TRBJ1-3	ASSQNPTVSGNTIY
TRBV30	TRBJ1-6	AWRDYSSSPLH
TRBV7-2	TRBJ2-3	ASSPRPQGSDTQY
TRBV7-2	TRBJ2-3	ASSLQRGGTDTQY
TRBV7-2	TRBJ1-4	ASSLAFAGVGEKLF
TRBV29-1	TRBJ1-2	SVRDRGRDGYT
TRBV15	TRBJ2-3	ATSRVAGADTQY
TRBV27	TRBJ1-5	ASSPSPGQYSNQPQH
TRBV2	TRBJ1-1	ASSAQGSTEAF